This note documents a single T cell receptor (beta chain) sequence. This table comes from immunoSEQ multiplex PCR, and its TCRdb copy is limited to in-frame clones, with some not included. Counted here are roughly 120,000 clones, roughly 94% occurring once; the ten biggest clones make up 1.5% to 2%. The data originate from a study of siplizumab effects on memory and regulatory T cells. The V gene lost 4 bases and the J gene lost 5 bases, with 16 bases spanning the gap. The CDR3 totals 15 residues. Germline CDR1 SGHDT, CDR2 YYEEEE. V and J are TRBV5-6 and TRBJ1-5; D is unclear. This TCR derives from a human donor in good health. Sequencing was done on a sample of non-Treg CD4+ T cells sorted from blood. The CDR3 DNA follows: TGTGCCAGCAGCGGAACCGGGTCCGACCATCAGCCCCAGCATTTT. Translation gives CASSGTGSDHQPQHF.